This T cell receptor (beta chain) was sequenced during a study of human T cells and chemical hapten exposure. Study-wide background: Upper-back patch tests with 0.01% DPC were read at 6 days. Small discrepancies in pooled library volume mainly accounted for the varying TCR yields per sample.

The table lists this clonotype with many counts. Time point specified: patch test 1, 2 weeks after DPC sensitization. Described treatment: therapeutic diphenylcyclopropenone sensitization with weekly scalp DPC. The study drew its donors from alopecia patients who were 18 to 70 years old and suitable for DPC. The CDR3 is 14 amino acids. V lost 3 bases to trimming and J lost 3 bases; unmatched junction nucleotides: 0. Looked up from germline, CDR1 is SGHTA and CDR2 is FQGNSA. From the RACE reads, TCRdb called clonotypes with MiXCR, one entry per CDR3 protein. The sample holds more than 90,000 distinct CDR3 sequences, about 10% seen once.

The sequenced sample was whole blood, obtained in connection with sensitization to the hapten diphenylcyclopropenone (DPC). This clonotype was sampled from a man aged 40-50 years with alopecia areata. Some clones in this sample may be carry-over from other donors' samples. This chain links TRBV7-2 with TRBJ2-3, with 10 bases matching TRBD2. Written as DNA, the CDR3 is TGTGCCAGCAGCTTGGGACTAGCGACAGATACGCAGTATTTT. Its translation: CASSLGLATDTQYF.